This T cell receptor (beta chain) was recorded in a study of T cells in women clearing cervical HPV infection. Study summary: Case blood drawn at lesion detection; control blood after infection cleared. HLA type stays a possible confounder, typing being limited.

In regard to this clone: The read halts 3 residues ahead of the CDR3 end, with the missing end drawn from the germline J gene.

The CDR3 contains 13 residues. Trimming shortened V by 10 bases and J by 4 bases, and 17 bases separated the two germline ends. The germline V gene has CDR1 MNHEY and CDR2 SMNVEV (reference sequence). Clones were sequenced by immunoSEQ multiplex PCR, and TCRdb holds only the in-frame ones, with some missing. The sample table includes 35,000 to 45,000 clones. The rearrangement joins TRBV27 to TRBJ2-7; perhaps TRBD2 as D (7 bases). The source material was blood buffy coat. This sequence was found in a woman aged 18 to 75 with a cervical HPV16 infection that either progressed to CIN3+ or cleared (not recorded which). The covered CDR3 bases are TGTGCCACCGGACTAGGAAGGGGGTACGAG. It specifies CATGLGRGYE. The full CDR3 reads CATGLGRGYEQYF.